This T cell receptor (beta chain) was obtained from a study of response to subunit inactivated influenza vaccine. The CDR3 consists of 14 residues. Germline V gene lookup returns CDR1 MNHNS and CDR2 SASEGT. J gave up 8 bases and V 6 bases, and 9 bases lay outside the gene matches. A single record per CDR3 protein comes from TCRdb applying MiXCR to the RT-PCR reads. The data hold approximately 480,000 distinct CDR3 sequences, with roughly 9.8% observed a single time. This clonotype was seen ten or more times. The TCR comes from a man aged 50 to 59 who received an inactivated influenza vaccine. Sequenced material: PBMCs from blood, taken roughly 47 days after vaccination. This chain uses TRBV6-1 with TRBJ1-2; 10 nucleotides line up with TRBD1. The CDR3 reads CASSSGTGAWGYTF. CDR3 DNA: TGTGCCAGCAGCTCCGGGACAGGGGCTTGGGGCTACACCTTC.